The following is a T cell receptor beta chain sequence with its context. The CDR3 loop spans 17 amino acids. V was shortened by 0 bases and J by 2 bases, with 15 bases between the two germline ends. The V gene's germline CDR1 is LGHNA and CDR2 YSLEER. The record originates from a study of blood T cell repertoires in COVID-19. Study-wide background: Specimens from acute and convalescent COVID-19 originated in the United States, Italy and Spain. The cDNA or gDNA used as material had been derived from T cells, B-cell-depleted T cells, or PBMCs.

Original handling: How many nucleated cells were present was estimated from reference gene primer amplification. The method was immunoSEQ multiplex PCR; TCRdb's version includes in-frame clones alone and lacks a portion of them. V, J and clone size were drawn from that table, and D and trimming were deduced from the DNA. This sample has more than 60,000 clones, with 87% found just once. The TCR originated in a man aged 60 to 69 with acute or convalescent COVID-19. Sequenced: peripheral blood. This chain links TRBV4-3 with TRBJ2-3; D is perhaps TRBD2 (5 bases). The CDR3 loop is CASSQDWSGSYTDTQYF. The CDR3 DNA sequence: TGCGCCAGCAGCCAAGATTGGTCGGGGTCCTACACAGATACGCAGTATTTT.